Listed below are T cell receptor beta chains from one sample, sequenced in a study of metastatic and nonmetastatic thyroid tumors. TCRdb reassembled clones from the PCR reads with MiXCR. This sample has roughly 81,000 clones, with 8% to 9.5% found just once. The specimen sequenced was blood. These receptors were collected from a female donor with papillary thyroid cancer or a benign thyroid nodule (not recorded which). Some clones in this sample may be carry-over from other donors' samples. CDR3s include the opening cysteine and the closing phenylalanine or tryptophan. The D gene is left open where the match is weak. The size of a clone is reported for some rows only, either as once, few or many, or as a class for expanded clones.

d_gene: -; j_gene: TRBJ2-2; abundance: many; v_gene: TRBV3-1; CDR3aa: CASSQDAANTGELFF; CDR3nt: TGTGCCAGCAGCCAAGATGCCGCGAACACCGGGGAGCTGTTTTTT
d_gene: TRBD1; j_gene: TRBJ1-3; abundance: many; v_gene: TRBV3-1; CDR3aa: CASTQGDRSGNTIYF; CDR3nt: TGTGCCAGCACTCAGGGGGACAGGTCGGGTAACACCATATATTTT
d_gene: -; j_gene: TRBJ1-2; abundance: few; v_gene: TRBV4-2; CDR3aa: CASSQDQGRGHGYTF; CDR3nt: TGTGCCAGCAGCCAAGATCAGGGGAGAGGCCATGGCTACACCTTC
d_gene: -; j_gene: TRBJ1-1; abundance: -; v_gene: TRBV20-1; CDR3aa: CSARLRGPDTEAFF; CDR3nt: TGCAGTGCTAGACTGCGGGGGCCTGACACTGAAGCTTTCTTT
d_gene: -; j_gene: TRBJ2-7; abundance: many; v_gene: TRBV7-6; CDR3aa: CASSTPKPQDAQGYEQYF; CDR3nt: TGTGCCAGCAGCACACCAAAGCCCCAGGACGCGCAGGGCTACGAGCAGTACTTC
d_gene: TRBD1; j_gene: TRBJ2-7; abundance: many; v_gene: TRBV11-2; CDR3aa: CASSLGTGIYEQYF; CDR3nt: TGTGCCAGCAGCTTGGGGACAGGGATCTACGAGCAGTACTTC
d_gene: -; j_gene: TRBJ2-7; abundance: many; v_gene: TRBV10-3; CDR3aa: CAISDIGGEDEQYF; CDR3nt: TGTGCCATCAGTGATATAGGGGGGGAGGACGAGCAGTACTTC
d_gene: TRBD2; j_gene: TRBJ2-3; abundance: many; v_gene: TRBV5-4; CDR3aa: CASSLAGGLGVADTQYF; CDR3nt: TGTGCCAGCAGCTTGGCCGGAGGACTAGGGGTGGCCGATACGCAGTATTTT
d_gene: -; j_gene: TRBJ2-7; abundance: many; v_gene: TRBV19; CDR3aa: CASSIGEVGEQYF; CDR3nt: TGTGCCAGTAGTATAGGAGAGGTCGGAGAGCAGTACTTC
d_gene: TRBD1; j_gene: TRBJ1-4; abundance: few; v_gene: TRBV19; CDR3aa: CASSMDRGFEKLFF; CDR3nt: TGTGCCAGTAGTATGGACAGGGGCTTTGAAAAACTGTTTTTT
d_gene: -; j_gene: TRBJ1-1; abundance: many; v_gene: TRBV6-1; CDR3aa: CASSATVNTEAFF; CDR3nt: TGTGCCAGCAGTGCCACAGTGAACACTGAAGCTTTCTTT
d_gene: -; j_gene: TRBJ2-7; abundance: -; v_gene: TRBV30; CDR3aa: CAWRPRGGYEQYF; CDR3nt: TGTGCCTGGAGGCCCCGTGGCGGGTACGAGCAGTACTTC
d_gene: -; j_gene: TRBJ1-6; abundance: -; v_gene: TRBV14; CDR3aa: CASSQDNLRNSPLHF; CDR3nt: TGTGCCAGCAGCCAAGATAATCTCCGTAATTCACCCCTCCACTTT
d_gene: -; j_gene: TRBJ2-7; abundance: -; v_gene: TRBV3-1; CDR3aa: CASSPTGNEQYF; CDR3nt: TGTGCCAGCAGCCCTACGGGCAACGAGCAGTACTTC
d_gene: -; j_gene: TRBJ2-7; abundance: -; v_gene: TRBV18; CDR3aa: CASSPPTGHPSYEQYF; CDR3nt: TGTGCCAGCTCACCACCGACAGGACACCCATCCTACGAGCAGTACTTC
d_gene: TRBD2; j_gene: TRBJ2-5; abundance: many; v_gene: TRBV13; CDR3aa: CASSFRTSGGEETQYF; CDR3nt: TGTGCCAGCAGCTTTCGGACTAGCGGGGGGGAAGAGACCCAGTACTTC
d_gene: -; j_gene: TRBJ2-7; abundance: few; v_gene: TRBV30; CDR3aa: CAWSLSQHEQYF; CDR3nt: TGTGCCTGGAGTCTAAGCCAACACGAGCAGTACTTC
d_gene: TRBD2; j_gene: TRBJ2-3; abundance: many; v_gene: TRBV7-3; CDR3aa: CASSPNGLAGDTQYF; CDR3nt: TGTGCCAGCAGCCCCAACGGACTAGCGGGAGATACGCAGTATTTT
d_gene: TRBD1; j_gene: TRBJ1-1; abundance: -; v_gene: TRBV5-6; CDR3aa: CASSVNRDRGRGTEAFF; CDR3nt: TGTGCCAGCAGCGTAAACCGGGACAGGGGGCGAGGTACTGAAGCTTTCTTT
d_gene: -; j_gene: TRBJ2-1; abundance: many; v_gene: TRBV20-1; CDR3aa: CSAIQGHGNEQFF; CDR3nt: TGCAGTGCTATTCAGGGGCACGGGAATGAGCAGTTCTTC
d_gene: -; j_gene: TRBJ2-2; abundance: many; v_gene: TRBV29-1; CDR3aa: CSVWTGRDTGELFF; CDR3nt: TGCAGCGTTTGGACAGGGAGGGACACCGGGGAGCTGTTTTTT
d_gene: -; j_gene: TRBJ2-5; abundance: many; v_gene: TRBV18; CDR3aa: CASSPNRGETQYF; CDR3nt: TGTGCCAGCTCACCCAACAGAGGAGAGACCCAGTACTTC
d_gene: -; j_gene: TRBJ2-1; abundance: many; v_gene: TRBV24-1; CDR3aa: CATSFNEQFF; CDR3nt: TGTGCCACCAGTTTCAATGAGCAGTTCTTC
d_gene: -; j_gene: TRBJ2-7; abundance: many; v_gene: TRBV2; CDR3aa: CASSDGSVHSYEQYF; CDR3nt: TGTGCCAGCAGTGATGGCAGCGTTCACTCCTACGAGCAGTACTTC
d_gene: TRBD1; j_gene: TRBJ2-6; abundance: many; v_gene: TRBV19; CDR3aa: CASSPGQGFSGANVLTF; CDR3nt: TGTGCCAGTAGCCCGGGACAGGGGTTCTCTGGGGCCAACGTCCTGACTTTC
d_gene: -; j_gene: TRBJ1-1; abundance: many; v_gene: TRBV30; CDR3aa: CAWSVPPGIEAFF; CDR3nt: TGTGCCTGGAGTGTACCGCCCGGGATTGAAGCTTTCTTT
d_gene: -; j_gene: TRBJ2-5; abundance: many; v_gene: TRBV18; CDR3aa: CASSTGSSGETQYF; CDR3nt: TGTGCCAGCTCAACGGGTAGCTCGGGGGAGACCCAGTACTTC
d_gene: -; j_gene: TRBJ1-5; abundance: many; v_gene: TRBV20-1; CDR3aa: CSAILPGHANQPQHF; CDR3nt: TGCAGTGCCATCCTCCCGGGACACGCCAATCAGCCCCAGCATTTT
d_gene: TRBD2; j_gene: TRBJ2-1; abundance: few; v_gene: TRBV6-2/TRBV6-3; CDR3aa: CDSSTHGSGGVDEQFF; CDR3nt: TGTGACAGCAGTACACACGGTAGCGGGGGGGTGGATGAGCAGTTCTTC
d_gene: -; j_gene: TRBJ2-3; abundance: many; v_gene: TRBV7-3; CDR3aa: CASSLDLGPQRDTQYF; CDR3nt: TGTGCCAGCAGCTTAGACCTAGGCCCCCAAAGAGATACGCAGTATTTT
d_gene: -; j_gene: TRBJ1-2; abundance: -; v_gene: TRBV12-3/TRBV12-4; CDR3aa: CAIRPGGSYGYTF; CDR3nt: TGTGCCATCAGACCAGGCGGATCTTATGGCTACACCTTC
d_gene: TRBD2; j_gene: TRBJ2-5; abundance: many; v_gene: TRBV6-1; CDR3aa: CASSGLAGGMETQYF; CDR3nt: TGTGCCAGCAGTGGACTAGCGGGGGGGATGGAGACCCAGTACTTC
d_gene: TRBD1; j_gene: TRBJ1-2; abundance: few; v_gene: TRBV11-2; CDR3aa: CASSLVSRQGSYTF; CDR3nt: TGTGCCAGCAGCTTAGTATCTAGACAGGGTAGCTACACCTTC
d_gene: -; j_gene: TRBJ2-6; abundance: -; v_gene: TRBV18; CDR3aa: CASSPTGPYGYSGANVLTF; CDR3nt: TGTGCCAGCTCACCGACAGGACCTTATGGATACTCTGGGGCCAACGTCCTGACTTTC
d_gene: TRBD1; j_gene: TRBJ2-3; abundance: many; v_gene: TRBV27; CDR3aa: CASSPLGQGPDTQYF; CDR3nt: TGTGCCAGCAGTCCTCTCGGACAGGGGCCAGATACGCAGTATTTT
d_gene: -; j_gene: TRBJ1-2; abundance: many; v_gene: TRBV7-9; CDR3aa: CASSLQRLYTF; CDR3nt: TGTGCCAGCAGCCTTCAGCGCCTCTACACCTTC
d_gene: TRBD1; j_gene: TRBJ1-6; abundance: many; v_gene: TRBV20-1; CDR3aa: CSAPTGIDSPLHF; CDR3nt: TGCAGTGCACCGACAGGGATTGATTCACCCCTCCACTTT
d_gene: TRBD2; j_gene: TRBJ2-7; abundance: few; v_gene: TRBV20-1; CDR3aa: CSARDGTSVGEQYF; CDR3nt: TGCAGTGCTAGAGACGGGACTAGCGTAGGCGAGCAGTACTTC